The entry that follows covers one T cell receptor (beta chain) sequence. What it binds is unknown. The record originates from a study of cytomegalovirus exposure and HLA in healthy donors. 60 Vbeta and 13 Jbeta primers were used in PCR. Assay used: immunoSEQ multiplex PCR; TCRdb lists only in-frame clones, some missing. The sample consists of 150,000 or so clones, approximately 85% of them appearing once. V trimming: 7 bases; J trimming: 7 bases; junction bases outside the gene matches: 9. The CDR3 has 14 residues. Germline V gene sequence: CDR1 LGHNT, CDR2 FRNRAP. Study results and limitations: Near-uniform donor sequencing depth was presumed by presence/absence analyses. Researchers reported in a later analysis that common viral pathogens appeared linked to several top clusters. Within an earlier analysis, most TCR beta V segments proved productive either about 90% or about 30% of the time. The authors later linked a missense DCLRE1C variant to TCR beta V- and J-gene trimming.

Material for sequencing was PBMCs. This chain uses TRBV12-5 with TRBJ2-2; 7 nucleotides line up with TRBD2. This TCR was recovered from a man in his late teens or twenties in good health and CMV-seropositive. The CDR3 sequence is CASAWGGINGELFF. CDR3 DNA sequence: TGTGCTAGTGCCTGGGGGGGAATTAACGGGGAGCTGTTTTTT.